These T cell receptor beta chains were read from a single sample in a study of shared clonotypes between healthy human individuals. TCRdb's table, derived via immunoSEQ multiplex PCR, lists solely in-frame clones and lacks some. This sample yields millions of clones, of which 90% to 95% are seen a single time; 0.39% belongs to the top ten. Sequencing was performed on naive CD4+ T cells from PBMCs. The receptor source for this set is a man younger than 30 in good health. Some clones in this sample may be carry-over from other donors' samples. CDR3s include the opening cysteine and the closing phenylalanine or tryptophan. Clone size appears in some rows only: once, few, many, or a class for an expanded clone.

v_gene,j_gene,abundance,CDR3aa
TRBV11-2,TRBJ2-6,-,CASSSVVGGANGANVLTF
TRBV9,TRBJ2-3,-,CASTQGGSSFGTQYF
TRBV19,TRBJ2-1,once,CASGQLAGVLYNEQFF
TRBV6-5,TRBJ2-3,-,CASRITGTRTDTQYF
TRBV29-1,TRBJ1-1,-,CSAAWDGNTEAFF
TRBV4-1,TRBJ2-3,once,CASSRDPVGTDTQYF
TRBV18,TRBJ1-5,-,CASSPQAADQPQHF
TRBV28,TRBJ2-2,-,CASSPPRNTGELFF
TRBV25-1,TRBJ2-1,-,CASSDSVPDNEQFF
TRBV2,TRBJ2-5,many,CASRRGLEETQYF
TRBV11-2,TRBJ2-1,once,CASSTTTPYNEQFF
TRBV7-9,TRBJ1-2,-,CASSLGQNGYTF
TRBV30,TRBJ2-7,-,CAWSAIGGQGYEQYF
TRBV5-1,TRBJ2-7,-,CASRPPALGGMASYEQYF
TRBV11-3,TRBJ2-1,-,CASSRTDNEQFF